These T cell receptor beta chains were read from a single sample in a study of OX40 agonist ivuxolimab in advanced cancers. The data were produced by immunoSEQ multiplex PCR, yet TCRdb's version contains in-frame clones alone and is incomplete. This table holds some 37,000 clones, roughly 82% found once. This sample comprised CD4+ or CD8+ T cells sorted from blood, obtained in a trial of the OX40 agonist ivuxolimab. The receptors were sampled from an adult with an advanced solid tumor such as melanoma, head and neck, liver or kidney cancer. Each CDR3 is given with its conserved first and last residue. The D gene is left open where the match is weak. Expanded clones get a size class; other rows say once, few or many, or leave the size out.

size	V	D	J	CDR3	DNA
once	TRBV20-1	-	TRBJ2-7	CSAGDSYEQYF	TGCAGTGCCGGCGACAGTTACGAGCAGTACTTC
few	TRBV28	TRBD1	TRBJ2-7	CASATGFPYEQYF	TGTGCCAGCGCGACAGGGTTTCCCTACGAGCAGTACTTC
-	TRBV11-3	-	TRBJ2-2	CASSLRADTTGELFF	TGTGCCAGCAGCCTACGTGCAGATACCACCGGGGAGCTGTTTTTT
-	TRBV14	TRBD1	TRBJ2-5	CASSPARGGSQYF	TGTGCCAGCAGCCCCGCCCGAGGGGGCTCCCAGTACTTC
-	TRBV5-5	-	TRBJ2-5	CASSLEDGWGETQYF	TGTGCCAGCAGCTTGGAGGATGGGTGGGGGGAGACCCAGTACTTC
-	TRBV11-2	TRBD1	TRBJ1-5	CASSLDRDLRGAQHF	TGTGCCAGCAGCTTGGACAGGGACCTTCGTGGAGCTCAGCATTTT
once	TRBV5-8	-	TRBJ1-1	CASSPNRDSEAFF	TGTGCCAGCAGCCCGAACAGGGATTCTGAAGCTTTCTTT
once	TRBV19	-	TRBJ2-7	CASSHPGYEQYF	TGTGCCAGTAGTCACCCGGGATACGAGCAGTACTTC
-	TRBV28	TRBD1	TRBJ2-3	CASSGYGQGHSQDTQYF	TGTGCCAGCAGTGGGTACGGACAGGGGCACTCCCAAGATACGCAGTATTTT
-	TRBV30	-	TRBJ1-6	CAWIPALSSYNSPLHF	TGTGCCTGGATACCAGCCCTAAGCTCCTATAATTCACCCCTCCACTTT
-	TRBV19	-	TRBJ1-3	CASSLGGSGGNTIYF	TGTGCCAGTAGTTTAGGAGGATCTGGCGGAAACACCATATATTTT
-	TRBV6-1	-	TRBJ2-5	CASRQETQYF	TGTGCCAGCAGACAAGAGACCCAGTACTTC
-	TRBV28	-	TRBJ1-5	CASSLRGAFSNQPQHF	TGTGCCAGCAGTTTAAGGGGGGCCTTTAGCAATCAGCCCCAGCATTTT
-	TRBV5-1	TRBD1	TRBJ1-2	CASSSANRGGYTF	TGCGCCAGCAGCTCCGCAAACAGGGGCGGCTACACCTTC
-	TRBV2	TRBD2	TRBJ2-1	CASRSGGIGNEQFF	TGTGCCAGCAGGTCCGGGGGGATAGGCAATGAGCAGTTCTTC
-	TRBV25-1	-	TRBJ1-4	CASKSGVEEKLFF	TGTGCCAGCAAATCAGGGGTGGAAGAAAAACTGTTTTTT
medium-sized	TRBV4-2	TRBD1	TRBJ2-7	CASSSRQGDEQYF	TGTGCCAGCAGCTCAAGACAGGGAGACGAGCAGTACTTC
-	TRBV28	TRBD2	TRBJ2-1	CASSLPPGLAASSSYNEQFF	TGTGCCAGCAGTTTACCTCCGGGACTAGCGGCGTCGAGCTCCTACAATGAGCAGTTCTTC
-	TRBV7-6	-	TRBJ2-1	CASSLSRSRNEQFF	TGTGCCAGCAGCTTATCCAGGTCCAGAAATGAGCAGTTCTTC
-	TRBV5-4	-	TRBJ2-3	CASSLMGERDTQYF	TGTGCCAGCAGCTTAATGGGGGAGCGAGATACGCAGTATTTT
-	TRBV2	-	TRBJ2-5	CASSVQVRQETQYF	TGTGCCAGCAGTGTGCAGGTCCGCCAAGAGACCCAGTACTTC
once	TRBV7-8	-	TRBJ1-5	CASSLAGVRAEPQHF	TGTGCCAGCAGCTTAGCGGGGGTCAGGGCAGAGCCCCAGCATTTT
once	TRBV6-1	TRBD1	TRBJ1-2	CASSEETGGFGYTF	TGTGCCAGCAGTGAAGAGACAGGGGGCTTTGGCTACACCTTC
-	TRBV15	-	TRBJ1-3	CATRSRAAGNTIYF	TGTGCCACCAGGTCACGGGCGGCTGGAAACACCATATATTTT
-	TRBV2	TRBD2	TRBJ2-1	CASRDSGNSYNEQFF	TGTGCCAGCAGGGATAGCGGGAACTCCTACAATGAGCAGTTCTTC
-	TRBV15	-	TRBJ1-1	CATSRVVNTEAFF	TGTGCCACCAGCAGAGTAGTGAACACTGAAGCTTTCTTT
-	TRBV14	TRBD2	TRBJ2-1	CASSQLTSGGAREQFF	TGTGCCAGCAGCCAACTGACTAGCGGGGGGGCCCGGGAGCAGTTCTTC
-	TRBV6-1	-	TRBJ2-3	CASSELEGSAQYF	TGTGCCAGCAGTGAACTGGAGGGGTCGGCGCAGTATTTT
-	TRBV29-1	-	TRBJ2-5	CSVEIPGETQYF	TGCAGCGTTGAGATCCCTGGGGAGACCCAGTACTTC
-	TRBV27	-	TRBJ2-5	CASSFSNSVTQYF	TGTGCCAGCAGTTTCTCCAACTCGGTGACCCAGTACTTC
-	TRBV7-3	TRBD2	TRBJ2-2	CASSPSSGRTGELFF	TGTGCCAGCAGCCCGTCTAGCGGGAGAACCGGGGAGCTGTTTTTT
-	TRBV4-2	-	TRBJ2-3	CASSQEGDTLSTDTQYF	TGTGCCAGCAGCCAAGAAGGCGACACCCTTAGCACAGATACGCAGTATTTT
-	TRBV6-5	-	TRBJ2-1	CASSYEIAWKNEQFF	TGTGCCAGCAGTTACGAAATAGCTTGGAAAAATGAGCAGTTCTTC
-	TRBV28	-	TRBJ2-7	CASSFVFRAYEQYF	TGTGCCAGCAGTTTCGTGTTCAGGGCCTACGAGCAGTACTTC
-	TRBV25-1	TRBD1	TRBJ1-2	CASSARSGQGGYGYTF	TGTGCCAGCAGTGCGAGGTCGGGACAGGGAGGCTATGGCTACACCTTC
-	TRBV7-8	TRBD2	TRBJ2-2	CASSASGGTGELFF	TGTGCCAGCAGCGCGAGCGGGGGCACCGGGGAGCTGTTTTTT
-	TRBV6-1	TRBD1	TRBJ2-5	CASSETRPGTVQETQYF	TGTGCCAGCAGTGAGACGCGACCCGGGACAGTCCAAGAGACCCAGTACTTC
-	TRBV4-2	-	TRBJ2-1	CASSQADEQFF	TGTGCCAGCAGCCAAGCAGATGAGCAGTTCTTC
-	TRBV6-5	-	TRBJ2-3	CASRASTDTQYF	TGTGCCAGCAGGGCTAGCACAGATACGCAGTATTTT
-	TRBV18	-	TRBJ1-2	CASSPSPGDYGYTF	TGTGCCAGCTCACCATCCCCAGGCGATTATGGCTACACCTTC
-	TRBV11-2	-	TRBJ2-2	CASSGPRFIGELFF	TGTGCCAGCAGCGGGCCGAGGTTTATCGGGGAGCTGTTTTTT
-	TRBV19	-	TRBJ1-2	CASSTRTAAATNGYTF	TGTGCCAGTAGTACTCGGACAGCCGCAGCAACTAATGGCTACACCTTC
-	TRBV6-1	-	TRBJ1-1	CASSEANRHPTRAEAFF	TGTGCCAGCAGTGAAGCTAACAGGCACCCCACGCGGGCTGAAGCTTTCTTT
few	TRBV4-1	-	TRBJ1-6	CASSQESQGTNSPLHF	TGCGCCAGCAGCCAAGAGTCTCAGGGAACAAATTCACCCCTCCACTTT
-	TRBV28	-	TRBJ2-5	CASSLMGGSETQYF	TGTGCCAGCAGTTTAATGGGGGGCTCGGAGACCCAGTACTTC
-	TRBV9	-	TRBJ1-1	CASSVESGGTEAFF	TGTGCCAGCAGCGTAGAGTCTGGGGGCACTGAAGCTTTCTTT
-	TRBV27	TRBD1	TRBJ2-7	CASSLGNDRVGYEQYF	TGTGCCAGCAGTTTAGGTAATGACAGGGTAGGATACGAGCAGTACTTC
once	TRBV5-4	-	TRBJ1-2	CASTQGSIGNYGYTF	TGTGCCAGCACCCAGGGATCAATAGGGAACTATGGCTACACCTTC